These 25 T cell receptor beta chains came from one sample sequenced in a study of blood T cell repertoires in COVID-19. Only in-frame clones appear in the TCRdb table, and some are missing; sequencing was by immunoSEQ multiplex PCR. Of fewer than 150,000 clones listed, around 87% were seen once; the top ten hold 4% to 4.5%. What was sequenced was peripheral blood. These receptors all come from a woman aged 40-49 years with acute or convalescent COVID-19.

The V and J genes are TRBV6-5 and TRBJ1-1; TRBD1 agrees at 7 bases. V was clipped by 0 bases and J by 6 bases; unmatched bases: 1. In germline, CDR1 is MNHEY, CDR2 SVGAGI. CDR3 length: 13 residues. The CDR3 DNA reads TGTGCCAGCAGTTACTCCGGACAGGCTGAAGCTTTCTTT. Translation gives CASSYSGQAEAFF.

The J gene is TRBJ2-2, the V gene TRBV7-6; TRBD2 agrees at 10 bases. CDR1 is SGHVS and CDR2 is FNYEAQ in the germline V gene. The CDR3 length is 18 residues. The trim removed 2 bases at V and 1 base at J, leaving 7 bases unmatched. CDR3 DNA: TGTGCCAGCAGCTTATCTAGCAGGACTAGCGGGAACACCGGGGAGCTGTTTTTT. Amino acids: CASSLSSRTSGNTGELFF.

This clone was seen more than once but under ten times. This chain joins TRBV6-2 or TRBV6-3 and TRBJ1-2; unclear D gene. CDR1 and CDR2 from the germline V gene are MNHEY and SVGEGT. The CDR3 extends over 16 amino acids. V dropped 0 bases and J dropped 4 bases, with 15 bases sitting between them. In DNA form, the CDR3 reads TGTGCCAGCAGTTACTCGATCGTGGCGGCTCTCTATGGCTACACCTTC. It is translated as CASSYSIVAALYGYTF.

This clone occurred a few times. The CDR3 region has the DNA TGTGCCACCAGTGATCCCCGACAGGGGGCAGAAGAGACCCAGTACTTC. Amino acids: CATSDPRQGAEETQYF. This sequence joins TRBV24-1 and TRBJ2-5; 10 bases are shared with TRBD1. Looked up from germline, CDR1 is KGHDR and CDR2 is SFDVKD. After removal of 3 bases from V and 3 bases from J, the junction contained 6 bases not matched to a gene. The CDR3 consists of 16 residues.

The CDR3 bases are TGTGCCAGCAGGGTATGGGGAGAAGGCAATGAGCAGTTCTTC. Translation: CASRVWGEGNEQFF. The chain employs TRBV3-1 (or the pseudogene TRBV3-2) and TRBJ2-1; tentatively, D is TRBD2 (5 bases). Germline CDR1 and CDR2: LGHDT and YNNKEL (reference sequence). The V end lost 6 bases, the J end lost 6 bases, and 15 bases lay between the germline ends. The CDR3 totals 14 residues.

The V gene is TRBV13, the J gene TRBJ2-5, with D perhaps matching TRBD2 (6 bases). The CDR3 runs 14 residues. In germline, CDR1 is PRHDT, CDR2 FYEKMQ (reference sequence). Trimming left V 3 bases short and J 5 bases short, with 13 bases between. The CDR3 reads CASSLEAGTETQYF. CDR3 DNA: TGTGCCAGCAGCTTGGAGGCGGGGACGGAGACCCAGTACTTC.

The V call is TRBV10-1, the J call TRBJ1-1; D may be TRBD1 (5 bases). The CDR3 consists of 13 residues. Germline V gives CDR1 WNHNN, CDR2 SYGVQD (reference sequence). The V end lost 2 bases, the J end lost 7 bases, and 11 bases lay between the germline ends. CDR3 residues: CASSEETVDEAFF. The CDR3, as DNA: TGCGCCAGCAGTGAGGAGACAGTCGATGAAGCTTTCTTT.

This clone was seen only a few times. This chain connects TRBV7-2 to TRBJ1-6, with D possibly TRBD1 on 6 matching bases. The CDR3 has 15 amino acids. The germline V gene encodes CDR1 SGHTA and CDR2 FQGNSA. V was shortened by 5 bases and J by 5 bases, with 13 bases between the two germline ends. The CDR3 coding sequence is TGTGCCAGCAGCCCCCGGACAGTTAATAATTCACCCCTCCACTTT. The encoded protein is CASSPRTVNNSPLHF. The full variable domain, its missing parts supplied by reference TRBV7-2 and TRBJ1-6, is GAGVSQSPSNKVTEKGKDVELRCDPISGHTALYWYRQSLGQGLEFLIYFQGNSAPDKSGLPSDRFSAERTGGSVSTLTIQRTQQEDSAVYLCASSPRTVNNSPLHFGNGTRLTVT.

CDR3 in DNA: TGTGCCAGCAGCCATCCGACAGGGGGAACTGGAAACACCATATATTTT. Protein product: CASSHPTGGTGNTIYF. V usage is TRBV13 and J usage is TRBJ1-3, with 9 nucleotides matching TRBD1. V dropped 5 bases and J dropped 2; count of bases not matched to a gene: 7. The CDR3 is made up of 16 amino acids. Germline lookup yields CDR1 PRHDT and CDR2 FYEKMQ (reference sequence).

J is TRBJ2-7 and V is TRBV10-3; D might be TRBD2 (6 bases). Germline V gene lookup returns CDR1 ENHRY and CDR2 SYGVKD. This CDR3 is 14 amino acids long. Trimming took off 4 bases at V and 2 bases at J, with 12 bases between the two ends. Here the CDR3 DNA reads TGTGCCATCAGTGTAGGGGCGGGACCCTACGAGCAGTACTTC. Translating gives CAISVGAGPYEQYF.

This clone was observed a single time. The chain joins TRBV7-6 to TRBJ1-1; D unresolved. The CDR3 sequence is 13 residues long. Trimming left V 6 bases short and J 1 base short, with 9 bases between. Germline CDR1 reads SGHVS; CDR2 reads FNYEAQ. CDR3 DNA sequence: TGTGCCAGCAGGTATACACCGAACACTGAAGCTTTCTTT. Residues: CASRYTPNTEAFF.

The chain employs TRBV30 and TRBJ1-1; D ambiguous. V lost 2 bases to trimming and J lost 3 bases, with 10 bases between them. The CDR3 covers 13 residues. Germline values: CDR1 GTSNPN, CDR2 SVGIG (reference sequence). CDR3 nucleotide sequence: TGTGCCTGGAGTCAAATCAGGCACACTGAAGCTTTCTTT. As protein: CAWSQIRHTEAFF.

The gene calls are TRBV27 and TRBJ1-1, with D maybe TRBD1 (6 bases). CDR1 and CDR2 from the germline V gene are MNHEY and SMNVEV (reference sequence). This CDR3 comprises 17 residues. Trimming shortened V by 5 bases and J by 3 bases, and 22 bases separated the two germline ends. The DNA for the CDR3 is TGTGCCAGCAGTGGAAGAGTCGGGGGGCGATCGTACACTGAAGCTTTCTTT. It specifies CASSGRVGGRSYTEAFF.

This clone was observed a handful of times. The chain combines TRBV6-5 with TRBJ1-2; 9 bases agree with TRBD1. The ends lost 3 bases at V and 3 bases at J; junction bases unmatched: 8. Germline V gene lookup returns CDR1 MNHEY and CDR2 SVGAGI. The CDR3 has 16 amino acids. Here the CDR3 reads CASSYGVTGGHYGYTF. The CDR3, as DNA: TGTGCCAGCAGTTATGGTGTGACAGGGGGTCACTATGGCTACACCTTC.

This chain connects TRBV10-3 to TRBJ2-5; D may be TRBD1 (5 bases). Between the trimmed V and J ends, which lost 2 bases and 4 bases, there was a span of 11 bases. Germline CDR1 and CDR2: ENHRY and SYGVKD. The CDR3 covers 14 residues. CDR3 residues: CAISERGSGETQYF. As DNA, the CDR3 is TGTGCCATCAGTGAGAGGGGATCGGGAGAGACCCAGTACTTC.

The chain joins TRBV6-6 to TRBJ1-3; 8 nucleotides line up with TRBD1. CDR3 length: 15 amino acids. Germline CDR1 reads MNHNY; CDR2 reads SVGAGI (reference sequence). V was pared by 5 bases and J by 2 bases, with 5 bases of the junction left unmatched. CDR3 nucleotide sequence: TGTGCCAGCAGTCGACAGGGGCCTCCTGGAAACACCATATATTTT. It codes for CASSRQGPPGNTIYF.

The J gene is TRBJ1-3, the V gene TRBV19; 8 nucleotides line up with TRBD1. Looked up from germline, CDR1 is LNHDA and CDR2 is SQIVND (reference sequence). V was clipped by 3 bases and J by 2 bases; unmatched bases: 3. The CDR3 is 15 residues long. CDR3 residues: CASSIRTGPGNTIYF. The CDR3 DNA sequence: TGTGCCAGTAGTATCCGGACAGGGCCTGGAAACACCATATATTTT. The full variable domain, completed using reference TRBV19 and TRBJ1-3, is DGGITQSPKYLFRKEGQNVTLSCEQNLNHDAMYWYRQDPGQGLRLIYYSQIVNDFQKGDIAEGYSVSREKKESFPLTVTSAQKNPTAFYLCASSIRTGPGNTIYFGEGSWLTVV.

The chain combines TRBV5-1 with TRBJ1-1; 7 positions match TRBD1. The J segment lost 7 bases and the V segment lost 5 bases, leaving 11 bases of the junction unmatched. This CDR3 is 14 amino acids long. The germline gives CDR1 SGHRS, CDR2 YFSETQ. The CDR3 loop is CASSLSTGQFEAFF. The CDR3 nucleotides are TGCGCCAGCAGTTTATCCACGGGACAGTTTGAAGCTTTCTTT. The full variable domain, in which reference TRBV5-1 and TRBJ1-1 provide the parts outside the CDR3, is KAGVTQTPRYLIKTRGQQVTLSCSPISGHRSVSWYQQTPGQGLQFLFEYFSETQRNKGNFPGRFSGRQFSNSRSEMNVSTLELGDSALYLCASSLSTGQFEAFFGQGTRLTVV.

A few counts support this clone. CDR3 amino acids: CASSYSEASGNTIYF. The CDR3 nucleotides read TGTGCCAGCAGTTACTCAGAAGCCTCTGGAAACACCATATATTTT. The chain couples TRBV6-6 to TRBJ1-3; no reliable D call. Trimming stripped 0 bases from V and 0 bases from J, with 6 bases between. Germline V gene data show CDR1 as MNHNY and CDR2 as SVGAGI (reference sequence). The CDR3 has 15 amino acids.

The chain combines TRBV15 with TRBJ2-7, with TRBD2 identical over 11 bases. J gave up 3 bases and V 3 bases, and 4 bases lay outside the gene matches. CDR3 length equals 15 residues. Germline V CDR1 and CDR2: LNHNV, YYDKDF (reference sequence). This CDR3 reads CATSRDGTSGYEQYF. The DNA of the CDR3 is TGTGCCACCAGCAGGGACGGGACTAGCGGCTACGAGCAGTACTTC. Full variable domain (rest looked up from reference TRBV15 and TRBJ2-7): DAMVIQNPRYQVTQFGKPVTLSCSQTLNHNVMYWYQQKSSQAPKLLFHYYDKDFNNEADTPDNFQSRRPNTSFCFLDIRSPGLGDTAMYLCATSRDGTSGYEQYFGPGTRLTVT.

The rearrangement links TRBV4-1 to TRBJ2-7; 9 nucleotides line up with TRBD2. This CDR3 spans 15 amino acids. Germline V gene lookup returns CDR1 MGHRA and CDR2 YSYEKL. The trim removed 1 base at V and 3 bases at J, leaving 4 bases unmatched. CDR3 sequence reads: CASSQVVAGDYEQYF. The CDR3 region has the DNA TGCGCCAGCAGCCAAGTAGTAGCGGGGGACTACGAGCAGTACTTC.

The V gene is TRBV11-2, the J gene TRBJ1-2; tentatively, D is TRBD1 (6 bases). CDR1 and CDR2 (germline): SGHAT, FQNNGV. V lost 4 bases and J lost 5, with 23 bases in between. CDR3 length: 17 amino acids. In nucleotides, the CDR3 is TGTGCCAGCAGCTCCTTCAGGTCCCGGGGAAGGGGGTATGGCTACACCTTC. Translated: CASSSFRSRGRGYGYTF.

Only a few counts were recorded for this clone. The chain employs TRBV28 and TRBJ1-5; 8 nucleotides align to TRBD1. Losses at the gene ends were 5 bases for V and 6 bases for J; bases not matched to a gene: 3. CDR3 length: 13 amino acids. The V gene's germline CDR1 is MDHEN and CDR2 SYDVKM. CDR3 loop: CASSPGGRQPQHF. As DNA, the CDR3 is TGTGCCAGCAGTCCAGGGGGCCGTCAGCCCCAGCATTTT.

The V gene is TRBV7-3, the J gene TRBJ2-5, with 9 bases aligning to TRBD1. Germline loops: CDR1 SGHTA, CDR2 FQGTGA. V trimming: 2 bases; J trimming: 5 bases; junction bases outside the gene matches: 3. There are 14 residues in the CDR3. CDR3 protein: CASSLGTGSETQYF. DNA of the CDR3: TGTGCCAGCAGCTTAGGGACAGGGAGCGAGACCCAGTACTTC.

The chain is built from TRBV5-1 and TRBJ2-2, with 12 positions matching TRBD2. From germline, CDR1 is SGHRS and CDR2 YFSETQ. J gave up 5 bases and V 0 bases, and 5 bases lay outside the gene matches. The CDR3 length is 17 residues. The CDR3: CASSLGLAGVWTGELFF. The CDR3 nucleotides are TGCGCCAGCAGCTTGGGACTAGCGGGAGTATGGACCGGGGAGCTGTTTTTT.